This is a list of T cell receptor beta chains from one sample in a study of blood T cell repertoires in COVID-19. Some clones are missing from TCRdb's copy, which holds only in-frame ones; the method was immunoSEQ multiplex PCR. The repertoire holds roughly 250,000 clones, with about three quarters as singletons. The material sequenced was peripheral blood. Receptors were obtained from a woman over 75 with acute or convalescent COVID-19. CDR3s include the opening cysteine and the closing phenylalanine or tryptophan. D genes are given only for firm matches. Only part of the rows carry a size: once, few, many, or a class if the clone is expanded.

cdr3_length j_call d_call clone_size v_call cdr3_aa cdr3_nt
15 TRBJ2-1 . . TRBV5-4 CATHERVVAYNEQFF TGTGCCACCCACGAACGGGTAGTGGCCTACAATGAGCAGTTCTTC
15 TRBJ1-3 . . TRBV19 CASSIDRSFPRTIYF TGTGCCAGTAGTATAGATCGGAGCTTCCCTCGGACCATATATTTT
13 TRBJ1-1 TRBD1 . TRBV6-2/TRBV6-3 CASSYRQGTEAFF TGTGCCAGCAGTTACCGACAGGGAACTGAAGCTTTCTTT
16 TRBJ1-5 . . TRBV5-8 CASSLARGVNNQPQHF TGTGCCAGCAGCTTGGCCCGGGGGGTCAACAATCAGCCCCAGCATTTT
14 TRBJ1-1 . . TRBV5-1 CASSLAAGVTEAFF TGCGCCAGCAGCTTGGCGGCAGGGGTCACTGAAGCTTTCTTT
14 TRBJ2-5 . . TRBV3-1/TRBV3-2 CASSQGGFLETQYF TGTGCCAGCAGCCAAGGAGGGTTTCTAGAGACCCAGTACTTC
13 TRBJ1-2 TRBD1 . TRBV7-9 CASSFQGEDGYTF TGTGCCAGCAGCTTTCAGGGGGAAGACGGCTACACCTTC
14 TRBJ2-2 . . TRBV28 CASSLGTLTGELFF TGTGCCAGCAGTTTAGGGACACTCACCGGGGAGCTGTTTTTT
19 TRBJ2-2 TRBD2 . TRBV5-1 CASSFPPATSGRDTGELFF TGCGCCAGCAGCTTCCCCCCGGCGACTAGCGGGAGAGATACCGGGGAGCTGTTTTTT
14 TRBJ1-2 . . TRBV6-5 CASRSRVIDYGYTF TGTGCCAGCAGATCCAGGGTGATTGACTATGGCTACACCTTC
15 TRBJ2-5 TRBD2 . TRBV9 CASSVDAGGDETQYF TGTGCCAGCAGCGTAGATGCGGGAGGTGATGAGACCCAGTACTTC
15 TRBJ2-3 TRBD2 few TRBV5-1 CASSHRLAGGDTQYF TGCGCCAGCAGCCATAGACTAGCGGGAGGGGATACGCAGTATTTT
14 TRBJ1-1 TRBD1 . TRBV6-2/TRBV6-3 CASSDTGQPEEAFF TGTGCCAGCAGTGATACGGGACAGCCGGAAGAAGCTTTCTTT